This T cell receptor beta chain is from a study of early T cells in non-severe SARS-CoV-2 infection. This clonotype was seen a few times. Antigen unknown. The CDR3 is made up of 13 amino acids. Germline V gives CDR1 SGHDT, CDR2 YYEEEE. Germline trimming cut 2 bases from V and 3 bases from J; bases unmatched to any gene: 2. Unique molecular identifiers were attached to individual cDNA molecules. MiXCR, applied by TCRdb to the 5' RACE reads, yields one record per CDR3 protein. The table shows around 40,000 distinct CDR3 sequences, with roughly 5.7% occurring only once. Study-wide points: VDJdb matching, biased toward anti-spike CD8 responses, missed private and CD4 specificities.

The V gene is TRBV5-6, the J gene TRBJ2-7; 7 bases are a match to TRBD2. Sequences were obtained from whole blood. The origin of this receptor is an adult who was a healthcare worker with PCR-confirmed SARS-CoV-2 infection or an uninfected control (not recorded which). CDR3: CASSFGLDYEQYF. The CDR3, as DNA: TGTGCCAGCAGCTTCGGACTAGACTACGAGCAGTACTTC.